This T cell receptor beta chain comes out of a study of blood T cell repertoires in COVID-19. The germline V gene has CDR1 MNHEY and CDR2 SMNVEV (reference sequence). The CDR3 length is 14 residues. V was clipped by 6 bases and J by 5 bases; unmatched bases: 5. Profiled with immunoSEQ multiplex PCR; TCRdb holds only in-frame clones, not every one. Here the sample spans just over 300,000 clones, 85% to 90% being singletons. Researchers sorted participants into cohorts using their self-reported clinical history. The clonotype was recovered from a man aged 25-45 years who had recovered from COVID-19. The sequenced material came from PBMCs or T cells enriched from blood (not recorded which). The rearrangement uses TRBV27 and TRBJ2-3, with 10 bases lining up with TRBD2. CDR3 in amino acids: CASSRLAGEDTQYF. CDR3 nucleotide sequence: TGTGCCAGCAGCCGCCTAGCGGGGGAAGATACGCAGTATTTT.